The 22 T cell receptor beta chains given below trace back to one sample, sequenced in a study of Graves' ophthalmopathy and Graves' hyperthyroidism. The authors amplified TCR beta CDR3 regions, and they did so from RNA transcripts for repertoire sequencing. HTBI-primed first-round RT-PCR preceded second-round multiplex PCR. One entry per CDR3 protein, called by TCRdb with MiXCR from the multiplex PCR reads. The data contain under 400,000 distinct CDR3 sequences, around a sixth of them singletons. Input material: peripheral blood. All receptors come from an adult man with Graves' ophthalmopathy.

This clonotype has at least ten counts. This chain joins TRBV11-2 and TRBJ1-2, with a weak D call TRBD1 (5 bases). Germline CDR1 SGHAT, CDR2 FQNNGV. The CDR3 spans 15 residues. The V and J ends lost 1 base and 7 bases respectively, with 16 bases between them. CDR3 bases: TGTGCCAGCAGCTTAGTCTTTTCAGGGTTGGGTGGCTACACCTTC. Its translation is CASSLVFSGLGGYTF.

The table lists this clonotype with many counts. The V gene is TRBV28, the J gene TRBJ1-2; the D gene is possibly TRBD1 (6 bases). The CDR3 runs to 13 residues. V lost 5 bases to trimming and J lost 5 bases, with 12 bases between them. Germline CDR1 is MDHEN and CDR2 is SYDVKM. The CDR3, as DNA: TGTGCCAGCAGTCCCGGGGGACAATATGGCTACACCTTC. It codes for CASSPGGQYGYTF.

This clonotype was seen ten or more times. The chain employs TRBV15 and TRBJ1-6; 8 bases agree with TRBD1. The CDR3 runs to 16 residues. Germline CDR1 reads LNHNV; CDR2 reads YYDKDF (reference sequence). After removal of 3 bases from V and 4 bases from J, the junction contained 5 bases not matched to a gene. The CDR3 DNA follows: TGTGCCACCAGCAGGGCCGACAGGGGATATAATTCACCCCTCCACTTT. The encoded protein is CATSRADRGYNSPLHF.

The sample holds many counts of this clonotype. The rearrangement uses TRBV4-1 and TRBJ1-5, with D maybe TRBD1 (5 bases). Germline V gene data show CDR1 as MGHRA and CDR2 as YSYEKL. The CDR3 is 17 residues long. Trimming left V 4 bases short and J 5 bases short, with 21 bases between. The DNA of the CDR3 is TGCGCCAGCAGCCGTCTGTTCGTGCAGGGAGGAGATCAGCCCCAGCATTTT. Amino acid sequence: CASSRLFVQGGDQPQHF.

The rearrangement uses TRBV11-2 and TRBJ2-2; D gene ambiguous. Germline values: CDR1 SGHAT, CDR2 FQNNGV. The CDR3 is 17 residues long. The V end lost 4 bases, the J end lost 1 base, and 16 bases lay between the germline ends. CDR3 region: CASSSRTEMGNTGELFF. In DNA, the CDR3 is TGTGCCAGCAGCTCTCGGACGGAAATGGGGAACACCGGGGAGCTGTTTTTT. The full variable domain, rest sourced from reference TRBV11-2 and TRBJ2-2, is EAGVAQSPRYKIIEKRQSVAFWCNPISGHATLYWYQQILGQGPKLLIQFQNNGVVDDSQLPKDRFSAERLKGVDSTLKIQPAKLEDSAVYLCASSSRTEMGNTGELFFGEGSRLTVL.

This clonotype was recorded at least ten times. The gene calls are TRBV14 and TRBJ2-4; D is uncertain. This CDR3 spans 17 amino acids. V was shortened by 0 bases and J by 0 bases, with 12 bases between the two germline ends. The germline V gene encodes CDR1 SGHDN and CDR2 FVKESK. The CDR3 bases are TGTGCCAGCAGCCAAGAGGGCCCATTTCTAGCCAAAAACATTCAGTACTTC. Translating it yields CASSQEGPFLAKNIQYF.

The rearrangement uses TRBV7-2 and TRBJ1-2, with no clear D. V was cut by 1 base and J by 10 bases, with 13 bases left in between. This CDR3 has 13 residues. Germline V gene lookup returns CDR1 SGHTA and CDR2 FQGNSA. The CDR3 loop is CASSLGAGRLYTF. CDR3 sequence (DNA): TGTGCCAGCAGCTTAGGGGCTGGGCGGCTCTACACCTTC. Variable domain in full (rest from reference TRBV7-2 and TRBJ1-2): GAGVSQSPSNKVTEKGKDVELRCDPISGHTALYWYRQSLGQGLEFLIYFQGNSAPDKSGLPSDRFSAERTGGSVSTLTIQRTQQEDSAVYLCASSLGAGRLYTFGSGTRLTVV.

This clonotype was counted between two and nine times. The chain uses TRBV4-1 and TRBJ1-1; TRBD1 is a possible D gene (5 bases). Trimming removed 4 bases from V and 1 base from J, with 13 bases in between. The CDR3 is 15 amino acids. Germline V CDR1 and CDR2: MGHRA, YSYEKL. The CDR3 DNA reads TGCGCCAGCAGCCGGTTTCAGACAGAGAACACTGAAGCTTTCTTT. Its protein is CASSRFQTENTEAFF.

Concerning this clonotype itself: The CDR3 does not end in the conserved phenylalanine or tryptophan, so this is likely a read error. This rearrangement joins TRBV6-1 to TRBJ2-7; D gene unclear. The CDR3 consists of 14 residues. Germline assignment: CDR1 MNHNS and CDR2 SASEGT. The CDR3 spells CASSDVGFSYGQYL. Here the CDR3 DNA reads TGTGCCAGCAGTGATGTCGGGTTTTCATACGGGCAGTACCTC.

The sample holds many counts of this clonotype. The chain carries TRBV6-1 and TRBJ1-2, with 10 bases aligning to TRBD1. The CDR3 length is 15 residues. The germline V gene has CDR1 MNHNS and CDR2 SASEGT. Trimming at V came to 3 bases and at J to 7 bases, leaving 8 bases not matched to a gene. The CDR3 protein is CASSDPRRDRGGYTF. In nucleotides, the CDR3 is TGTGCCAGCAGTGACCCCCGCCGGGACAGGGGTGGCTACACCTTC.

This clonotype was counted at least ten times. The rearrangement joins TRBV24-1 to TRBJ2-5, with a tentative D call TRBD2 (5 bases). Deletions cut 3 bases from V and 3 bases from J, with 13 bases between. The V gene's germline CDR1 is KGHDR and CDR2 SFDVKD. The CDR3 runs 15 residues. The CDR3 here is CATSDAGKLKETQYF. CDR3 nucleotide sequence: TGTGCCACCAGTGATGCCGGGAAGCTTAAAGAGACCCAGTACTTC.

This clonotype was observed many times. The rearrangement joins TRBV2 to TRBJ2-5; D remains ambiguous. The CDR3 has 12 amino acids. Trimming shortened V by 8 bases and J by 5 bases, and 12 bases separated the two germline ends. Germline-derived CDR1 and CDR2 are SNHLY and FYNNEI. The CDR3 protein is CASSEVGETQYF. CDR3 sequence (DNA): TGTGCCAGCTCGGAAGTGGGGGAGACCCAGTACTTC. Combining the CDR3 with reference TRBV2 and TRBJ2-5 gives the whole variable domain EPEVTQTPSHQVTQMGQEVILRCVPISNHLYFYWYRQILGQKVEFLVSFYNNEISEKSEIFDDQFSVERPDGSNFTLKIRSTKLEDSAMYFCASSEVGETQYFGPGTRLLVL.

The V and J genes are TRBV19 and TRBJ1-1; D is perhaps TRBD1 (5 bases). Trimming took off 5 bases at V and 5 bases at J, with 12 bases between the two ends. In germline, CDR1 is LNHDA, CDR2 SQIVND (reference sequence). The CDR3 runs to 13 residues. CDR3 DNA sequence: TGTGCCAGTAGTGCCTCGGGGGAGACTGAAGCTTTCTTT. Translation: CASSASGETEAFF.

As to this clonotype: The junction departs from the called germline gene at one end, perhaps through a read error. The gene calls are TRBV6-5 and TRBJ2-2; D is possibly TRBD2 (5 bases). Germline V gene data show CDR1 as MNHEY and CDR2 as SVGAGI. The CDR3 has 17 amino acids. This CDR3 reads CASSYAGALANTGELYF. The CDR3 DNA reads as TGTGCCAGCAGTTACGCAGGAGCGCTCGCGAACACCGGGGAGCTGTATTTT.

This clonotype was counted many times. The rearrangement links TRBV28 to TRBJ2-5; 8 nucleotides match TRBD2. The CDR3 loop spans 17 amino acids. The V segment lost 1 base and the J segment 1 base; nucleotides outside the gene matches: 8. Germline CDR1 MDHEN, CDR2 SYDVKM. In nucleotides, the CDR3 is TGTGCCAGCAGTTTATACTGGCGGGGGGAAGGCCAAGAGACCCAGTACTTC. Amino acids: CASSLYWRGEGQETQYF.

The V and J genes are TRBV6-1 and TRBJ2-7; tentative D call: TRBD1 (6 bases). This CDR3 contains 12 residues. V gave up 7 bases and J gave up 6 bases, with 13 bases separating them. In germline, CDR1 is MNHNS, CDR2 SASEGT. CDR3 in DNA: TGTGCCAGCAACGCACAGGGATCCGAGCAGTACTTC. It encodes CASNAQGSEQYF.

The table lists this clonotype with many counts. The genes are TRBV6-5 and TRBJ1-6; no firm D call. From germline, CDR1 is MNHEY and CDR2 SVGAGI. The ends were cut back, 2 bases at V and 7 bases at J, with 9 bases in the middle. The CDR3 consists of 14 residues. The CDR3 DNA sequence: TGTGCCAGCAGTTACGGTCGGAGCAATTCACCCCTCCACTTT. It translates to CASSYGRSNSPLHF.

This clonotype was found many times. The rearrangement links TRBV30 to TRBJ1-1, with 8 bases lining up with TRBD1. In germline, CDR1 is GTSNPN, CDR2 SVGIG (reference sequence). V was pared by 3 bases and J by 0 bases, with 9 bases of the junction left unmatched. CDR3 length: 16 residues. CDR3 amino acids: CAWRPPDRGMNTEAFF. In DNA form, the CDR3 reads TGTGCCTGGAGGCCCCCCGACAGGGGTATGAACACTGAAGCTTTCTTT.

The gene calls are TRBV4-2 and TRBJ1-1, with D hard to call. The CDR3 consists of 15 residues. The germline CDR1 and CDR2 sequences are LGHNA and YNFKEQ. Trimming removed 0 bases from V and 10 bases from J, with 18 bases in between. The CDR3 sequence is CASSQDLLFTSGAFF. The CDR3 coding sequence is TGTGCCAGCAGCCAAGATCTGTTGTTTACTTCAGGAGCTTTCTTT.

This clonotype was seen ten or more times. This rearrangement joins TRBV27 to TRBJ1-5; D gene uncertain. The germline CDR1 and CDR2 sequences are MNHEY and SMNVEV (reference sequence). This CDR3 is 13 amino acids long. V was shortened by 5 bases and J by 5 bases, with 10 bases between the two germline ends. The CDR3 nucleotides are TGTGCCAGCAGTATGAATAGAGATCAGCCCCAGCATTTT. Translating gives CASSMNRDQPQHF.

For the CDR3, the DNA is TGCAGTGCCTTGATAGGCTACGAGCAGTACTTC. This codes for CSALIGYEQYF. The chain has TRBV20-1 and TRBJ2-7; D call uncertain. This CDR3 region has 11 residues. CDR1 and CDR2 from the germline V gene are DFQATT and SNEGSKA (reference sequence). V dropped 6 bases and J dropped 3 bases, with 9 bases sitting between them.

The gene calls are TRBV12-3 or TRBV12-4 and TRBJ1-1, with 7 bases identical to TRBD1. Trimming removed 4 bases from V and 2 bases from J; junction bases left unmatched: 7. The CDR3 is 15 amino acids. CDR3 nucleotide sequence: TGTGCCAGCAGTTCCGCTAACAGGGGCAACACTGAAGCTTTCTTT. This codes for CASSSANRGNTEAFF.